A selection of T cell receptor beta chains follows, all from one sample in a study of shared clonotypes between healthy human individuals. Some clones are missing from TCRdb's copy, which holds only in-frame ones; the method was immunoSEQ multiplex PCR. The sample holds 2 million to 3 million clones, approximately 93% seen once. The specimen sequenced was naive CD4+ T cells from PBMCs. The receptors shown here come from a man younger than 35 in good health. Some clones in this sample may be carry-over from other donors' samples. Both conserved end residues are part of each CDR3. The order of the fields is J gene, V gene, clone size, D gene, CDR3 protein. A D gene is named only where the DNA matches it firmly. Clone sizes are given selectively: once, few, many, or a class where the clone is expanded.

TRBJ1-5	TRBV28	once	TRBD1	CASSLGGGGAGPQHF
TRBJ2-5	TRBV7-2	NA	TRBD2	CASSYRLAEGETQYF
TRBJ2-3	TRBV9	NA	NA	CASRRGYSTDTQYF
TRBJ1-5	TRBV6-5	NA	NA	CASSYSTRVTQPQHF
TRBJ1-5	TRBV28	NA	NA	CASRRGVFEPQHF
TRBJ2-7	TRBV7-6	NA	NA	CASSLYPQGQRSYEQYF
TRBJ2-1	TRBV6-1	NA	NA	CASPKNPGYNEQFF
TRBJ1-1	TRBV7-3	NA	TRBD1	CASSPNPAGGNTEAFF
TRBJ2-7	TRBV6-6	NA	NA	CASSYLREQYEQYF
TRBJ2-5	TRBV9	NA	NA	CASSAQDEYQETQYF
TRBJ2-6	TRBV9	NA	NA	CASRPSGANVLTF
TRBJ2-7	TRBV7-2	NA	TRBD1	CASSSQSRDRPYEQYF
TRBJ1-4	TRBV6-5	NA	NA	CASSYSGGREKLFF
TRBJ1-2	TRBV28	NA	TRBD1	CASSFSGGFNYGYTF
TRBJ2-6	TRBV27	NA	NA	CASSLRQGGSGANVLTF
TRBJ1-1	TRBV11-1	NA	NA	CASSLVTLNTEAFF